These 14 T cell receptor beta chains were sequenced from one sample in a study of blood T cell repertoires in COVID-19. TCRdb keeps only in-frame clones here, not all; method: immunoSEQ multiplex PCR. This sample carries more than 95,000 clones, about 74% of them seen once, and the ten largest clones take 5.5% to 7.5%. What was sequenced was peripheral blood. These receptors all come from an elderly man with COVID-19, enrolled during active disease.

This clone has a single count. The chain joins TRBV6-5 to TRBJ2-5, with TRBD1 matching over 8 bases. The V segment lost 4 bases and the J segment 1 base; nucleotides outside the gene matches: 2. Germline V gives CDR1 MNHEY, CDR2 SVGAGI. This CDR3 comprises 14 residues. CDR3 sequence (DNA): TGTGCCAGCAGTTTGGACAGGGCCCAAGAGACCCAGTACTTC. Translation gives CASSLDRAQETQYF.

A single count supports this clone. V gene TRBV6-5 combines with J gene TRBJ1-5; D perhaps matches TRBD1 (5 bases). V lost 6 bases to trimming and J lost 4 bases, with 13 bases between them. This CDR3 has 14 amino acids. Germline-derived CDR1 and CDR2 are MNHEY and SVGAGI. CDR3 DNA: TGTGCCAGCAGCGCAACAGGCTTAAATCAGCCCCAGCATTTT. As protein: CASSATGLNQPQHF.

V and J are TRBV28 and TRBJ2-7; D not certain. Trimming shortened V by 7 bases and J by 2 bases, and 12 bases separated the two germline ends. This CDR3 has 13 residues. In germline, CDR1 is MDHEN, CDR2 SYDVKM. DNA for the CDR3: TGTGCCAGCACCCGACCGGGTGCCTACGAGCAGTACTTC. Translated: CASTRPGAYEQYF.

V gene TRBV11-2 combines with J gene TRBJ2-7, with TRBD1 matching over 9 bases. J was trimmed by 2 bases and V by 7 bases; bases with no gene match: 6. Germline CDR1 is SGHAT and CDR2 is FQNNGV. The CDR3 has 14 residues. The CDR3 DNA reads TGTGCCAGCACCCATGACAGGGGGGCCTACGAGCAGTACTTC. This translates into CASTHDRGAYEQYF. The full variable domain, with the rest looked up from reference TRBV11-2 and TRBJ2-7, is EAGVAQSPRYKIIEKRQSVAFWCNPISGHATLYWYQQILGQGPKLLIQFQNNGVVDDSQLPKDRFSAERLKGVDSTLKIQPAKLEDSAVYLCASTHDRGAYEQYFGPGTRLTVT.

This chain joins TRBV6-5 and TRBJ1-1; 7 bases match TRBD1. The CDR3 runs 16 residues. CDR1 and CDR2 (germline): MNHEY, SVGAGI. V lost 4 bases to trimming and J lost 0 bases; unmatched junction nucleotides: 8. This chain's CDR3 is CASSSGQSPMNTEAFF. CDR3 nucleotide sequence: TGTGCCAGCAGTTCGGGACAGAGCCCGATGAACACTGAAGCTTTCTTT.

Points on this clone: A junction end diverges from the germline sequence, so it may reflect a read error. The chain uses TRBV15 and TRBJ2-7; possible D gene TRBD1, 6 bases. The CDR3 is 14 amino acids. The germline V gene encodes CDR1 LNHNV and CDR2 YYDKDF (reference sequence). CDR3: CATSRKSGQSQILF. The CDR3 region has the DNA TGTGCCACCAGCAGAAAATCCGGACAGTCCCAAATTTTATTC.

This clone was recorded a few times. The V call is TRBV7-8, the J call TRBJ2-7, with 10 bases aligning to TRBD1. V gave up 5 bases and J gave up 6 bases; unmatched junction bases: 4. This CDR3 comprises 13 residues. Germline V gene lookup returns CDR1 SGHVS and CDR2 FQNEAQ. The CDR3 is CASSPGTGAEQYF. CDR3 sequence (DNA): TGTGCCAGCAGCCCCGGGACAGGGGCCGAGCAGTACTTC.

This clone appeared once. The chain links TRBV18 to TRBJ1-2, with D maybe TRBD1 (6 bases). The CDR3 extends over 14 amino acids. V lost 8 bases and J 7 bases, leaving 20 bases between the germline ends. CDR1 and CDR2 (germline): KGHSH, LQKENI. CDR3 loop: CASADRNLLGGYTF. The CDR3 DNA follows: TGTGCCAGCGCCGACAGGAACCTGTTGGGTGGCTACACCTTC.

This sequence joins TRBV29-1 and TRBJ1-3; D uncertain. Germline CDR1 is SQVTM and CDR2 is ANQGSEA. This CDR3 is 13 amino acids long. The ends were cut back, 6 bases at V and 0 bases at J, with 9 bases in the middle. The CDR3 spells CSVYGSSGNTIYF. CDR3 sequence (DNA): TGCAGCGTCTATGGTAGCTCTGGAAACACCATATATTTT.

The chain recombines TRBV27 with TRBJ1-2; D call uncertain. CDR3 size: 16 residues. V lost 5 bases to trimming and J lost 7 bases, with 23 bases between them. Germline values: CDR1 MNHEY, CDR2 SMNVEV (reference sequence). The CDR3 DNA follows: TGTGCCAGCAGTCCCAATGTAGGGCGGAGGGCTGGTGGCTACACCTTC. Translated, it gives CASSPNVGRRAGGYTF.

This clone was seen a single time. The CDR3 nucleotides are TGTGCCATGGGGACAGAGTTGAACACTGAAGCTTTCTTT. Encoded protein: CAMGTELNTEAFF. The chain joins TRBV10-3 to TRBJ1-1, with TRBD1 identical over 7 bases. J lost 0 bases, V lost 9 bases, and 4 bases had no gene match. CDR1 ENHRY and CDR2 SYGVKD come from the germline V gene. The CDR3 length is 13 residues.

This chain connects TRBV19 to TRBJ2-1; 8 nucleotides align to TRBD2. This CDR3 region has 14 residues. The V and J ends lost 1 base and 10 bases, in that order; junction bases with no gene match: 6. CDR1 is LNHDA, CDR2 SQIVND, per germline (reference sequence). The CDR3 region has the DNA TGTGCCAGTAGTATAGGCCCAGCGGGGGACGAGCAGTTCTTC. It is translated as CASSIGPAGDEQFF. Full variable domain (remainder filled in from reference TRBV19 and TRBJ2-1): DGGITQSPKYLFRKEGQNVTLSCEQNLNHDAMYWYRQDPGQGLRLIYYSQIVNDFQKGDIAEGYSVSREKKESFPLTVTSAQKNPTAFYLCASSIGPAGDEQFFGPGTRLTVL.

The CDR3 reads CSVGWQGAGELFF. The CDR3 DNA reads TGCAGCGTTGGCTGGCAGGGTGCCGGGGAGCTGTTTTTT. The V call is TRBV29-1, the J call TRBJ2-2; weak D call: TRBD1 (5 bases). CDR1 and CDR2 (germline): SQVTM, ANQGSEA. With 4 bases removed from V and 6 bases from J, the gap between germline ends came to 12 bases. This CDR3 region has 13 residues.

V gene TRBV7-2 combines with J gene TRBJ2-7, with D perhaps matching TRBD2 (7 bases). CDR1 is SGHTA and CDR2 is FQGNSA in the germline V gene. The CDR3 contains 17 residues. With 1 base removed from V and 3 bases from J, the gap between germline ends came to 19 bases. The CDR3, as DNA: TGTGCCAGCAGCTTAGAGGGGGGGAGATTCGATTTCTACGAGCAGTACTTC. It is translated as CASSLEGGRFDFYEQYF.